This TCR beta chain was sequenced in a study of shared clonotypes between healthy human individuals. Per germline, CDR1 MNHEY and CDR2 SMNVEV (reference sequence). V was shortened by 4 bases and J by 4 bases, with 17 bases between the two germline ends. This CDR3 region has 15 residues. This clone was seen once. Clones were sequenced by immunoSEQ multiplex PCR, and TCRdb holds only the in-frame ones, with some missing. Of approximately 2.5 million clones listed, approximately 93% are singletons. This receptor was taken from a young man in good health. Some clones in this sample may be carry-over from other donors' samples. The chain recombines TRBV27 with TRBJ2-7; D not resolved. Sequenced material: naive CD4+ T cells from PBMCs. Subset noted: CD45RA+ positively selected. This CDR3 is CASSYNSIPIYEQYF. The CDR3 DNA reads as TGTGCCAGCAGTTATAACAGCATTCCCATATACGAGCAGTACTTC.